The rows below give T cell receptor beta chains drawn from one sample of a study of early T cells in non-severe SARS-CoV-2 infection. From the 5' RACE reads, TCRdb called clonotypes with MiXCR, one entry per CDR3 protein. The sample lists approximately 77,000 distinct CDR3 sequences, 12% occurring once. Specimen: whole blood. These TCRs come from an adult who was a healthcare worker with PCR-confirmed SARS-CoV-2 infection or an uninfected control (not recorded which). Both conserved end residues are part of each CDR3. Fields, in order: clone size, V gene, D gene, J gene, CDR3 DNA, CDR3 protein. A D gene is named only where the DNA matches it firmly. Expanded clones are given a class, and other clones once, few, many or no size at all.

few	TRBV27	-	TRBJ1-6	TGTGCCAGCACTCGGGCGTATAATTCACCCCTCCACTTT	CASTRAYNSPLHF
many	TRBV7-2	-	TRBJ1-5	TGTGCCAGCAGCTTGTACAGGGCCGATCAGCCCCAGCATTTT	CASSLYRADQPQHF
few	TRBV4-1	-	TRBJ2-5	TGCGCCAGCAGTCCCGGGCGACCCCAAGAGACCCAGTACTTC	CASSPGRPQETQYF
many	TRBV14	-	TRBJ1-1	TGTGCCAGCAGCCCCCAGTTTAACACTGAAGCTTTCTTT	CASSPQFNTEAFF
few	TRBV7-2	TRBD2	TRBJ2-1	TGTGCCAGCAGCTTAATTGGCGGGGGAAATGAGCAGTTCTTC	CASSLIGGGNEQFF
-	TRBV18	-	TRBJ1-1	TGTGCCAGCTCACCCTACGGACAGCTAATGAACACTGAAGCTTTCTTT	CASSPYGQLMNTEAFF
many	TRBV18	-	TRBJ2-5	TGTGCCAGCTCATCCGGACTGAGAGAGACCCAGTACTTC	CASSSGLRETQYF
few	TRBV12-3/TRBV12-4	-	TRBJ2-7	TGTGCCAGCAGTTTGAGGGCAAGCGGTTGGAACGAGCAGTACTTC	CASSLRASGWNEQYF
few	TRBV5-4	-	TRBJ2-5	TGTGCCAGCAGCCCAGACAGTACCCAAGAGACCCAGTACTTC	CASSPDSTQETQYF
-	TRBV11-2	-	TRBJ2-4	TGTGCCAGCAGCCCTAGTGGTCTAGAGAAAGCCAAAAACATTCAGTACTTC	CASSPSGLEKAKNIQYF
many	TRBV5-5	-	TRBJ1-2	TGTGCCAGCAGCTTGGGCAGATCAATCGCGAGGGGGAATGGCTACACCTTC	CASSLGRSIARGNGYTF
few	TRBV7-8	TRBD2	TRBJ2-3	TGTGCCAGCATGAGGGAAGCGGGAGCCGATACGCAGTATTTT	CASMREAGADTQYF
-	TRBV29-1	TRBD1	TRBJ2-3	TGCAGCGTTGAGACAGGGGAAGATACGCAGTATTTT	CSVETGEDTQYF
few	TRBV18	TRBD2	TRBJ2-1	TGTGCCAGCTCGGCGGGAGGGCCGGCTGAGCAGTTCTTC	CASSAGGPAEQFF
many	TRBV6-1	-	TRBJ2-3	TGTGCCAGCATATGGGGGCGGGAAGATACGCAGTATTTT	CASIWGREDTQYF
many	TRBV24-1	-	TRBJ2-1	TGTGCCACCAGTGATTTTCCGAACAATGAGCAGTTCTTC	CATSDFPNNEQFF
few	TRBV27	-	TRBJ1-1	TGTGCCAGCAGTTTGGGAAGTCTGGGGAACACTGAAGCTTTCTTT	CASSLGSLGNTEAFF
-	TRBV10-3	TRBD2	TRBJ2-1	TGTGCCATAGGACTAGGCGGGGAGCAGTTCTTC	CAIGLGGEQFF
few	TRBV21-1	-	TRBJ2-1	TGTGCCAGCGAAAGCTCCCTGGGACTAGCGAGAGACAATGAGCAGTTCTTC	CASESSLGLARDNEQFF
few	TRBV28	-	TRBJ2-5	TGTGCCAGCAGTGATTCTGGAGGACAGAACCAAGAGACCCAGTACTTC	CASSDSGGQNQETQYF
many	TRBV6-4	TRBD2	TRBJ2-3	TGTGCCAGCAGTGACTCTCCTAGCGGAGCGGTAGATACGCAGTATTTT	CASSDSPSGAVDTQYF
-	TRBV5-1	TRBD2	TRBJ2-3	TGCGCCAGTAAGGGACTAGCGGGCACAGATACGCAGTATTTT	CASKGLAGTDTQYF
-	TRBV28	TRBD1	TRBJ2-5	TGTGCCAGCAGGCCGCAGGGGGCGGGATCAGAGACCCAGTACTTC	CASRPQGAGSETQYF
many	TRBV13	TRBD1	TRBJ2-7	TGTGCCAGCAGCTTAGAGGGACAGGGGGCTAAAGAGCAGTACTTC	CASSLEGQGAKEQYF
-	TRBV6-1	-	TRBJ1-4	TGTGCCAGCAGTGAGGGCGGGGGCAGGAATAAAAAACTGTTTTTT	CASSEGGGRNKKLFF
-	TRBV5-1	-	TRBJ2-5	TGCGCCAGCTCCGGTGAGGGGGGTTGGCCGGAGACCCAGTACTTC	CASSGEGGWPETQYF
few	TRBV4-1	TRBD1	TRBJ2-2	TGCGCCAGCAGCCAAGAGACAGGGACGAACACCGGGGAGCTGTTTTTT	CASSQETGTNTGELFF
-	TRBV20-1	-	TRBJ1-1	TGCAGTGCTAGATCTGGACCTATTAACACTGAAGCTTTCTTT	CSARSGPINTEAFF
many	TRBV2	TRBD2	TRBJ2-1	TGTGCCAGCAAACGGACTAGCGGAGAAAATGAGCAGTTCTTC	CASKRTSGENEQFF
few	TRBV5-1	-	TRBJ1-1	TGCGCCAGCAGCTTGTCGATGAACACTGAAGCTTTCTTT	CASSLSMNTEAFF
many	TRBV25-1	TRBD1	TRBJ1-1	TGTGCCAGCCAACAGGGGGGGAACACTGAAGCTTTCTTT	CASQQGGNTEAFF
few	TRBV30	-	TRBJ1-6	TGTGCCTGGAGTGCGACAGCCTATAATTCACCCCTCCACTTT	CAWSATAYNSPLHF
-	TRBV6-4	-	TRBJ2-1	TGTGCCAGCAGTGATAGCGGAGATTACAATGAGCAGTTCTTC	CASSDSGDYNEQFF
-	TRBV5-1	TRBD1	TRBJ2-2	TGCGCCAGCAGCCAGGGACAGGCGGACACCGGGGAGCTGTTTTTT	CASSQGQADTGELFF
-	TRBV12-3/TRBV12-4	TRBD2	TRBJ2-1	TGTGCCAGCAGTTCCCGGACTAGCGGGAGGGCGCTTGAGCAGTTCTTC	CASSSRTSGRALEQFF
few	TRBV5-6	TRBD2	TRBJ2-7	TGTGCCAGCAGGCCCGGGGGGATATACTCCTACGAGCAGTACTTC	CASRPGGIYSYEQYF
many	TRBV4-2	-	TRBJ2-3	TGTGCCAGCAGCCAAGACTGGGGGAGAGGGACAGATACGCAGTATTTT	CASSQDWGRGTDTQYF
many	TRBV20-1	-	TRBJ2-7	TGCAGTGCTAGAGATCCGGTTCTGGACCACGAGCAGTACTTC	CSARDPVLDHEQYF
few	TRBV18	TRBD1	TRBJ1-1	TGTGCCAGCTCACCACTTGGACAGGGTGGAAGGACTGAAGCTTTCTTT	CASSPLGQGGRTEAFF
-	TRBV7-9	TRBD2	TRBJ2-1	TGTGCCAGCAGCTTAGCTAGCGGGAGACTTGATGAGCAGTTCTTC	CASSLASGRLDEQFF
few	TRBV28	TRBD2	TRBJ2-1	TGTGCCAGCAGAACCACCCGGGGGGGACAGTTCTTC	CASRTTRGGQFF
few	TRBV6-5	-	TRBJ2-5	TGTGCCAGCAAAGGGGGCGGGGGTCAAGAGACCCAGTACTTC	CASKGGGGQETQYF
many	TRBV27	TRBD2	TRBJ2-7	TGTGCCAGCAGTGGCGAGGGAGGGACTCCCTACGAGCAGTATTTC	CASSGEGGTPYEQYF
many	TRBV11-2	-	TRBJ2-5	TGTGCCAGCAGCTTCACGGGTGGAGGTTCGGAGACCCAGTACTTC	CASSFTGGGSETQYF
medium-sized	TRBV28	-	TRBJ2-6	TGTGCCAGCAGTTTTCGGCAGGCTGTTGCTGGGGCCAACGTCCTGACTTTC	CASSFRQAVAGANVLTF
many	TRBV14	-	TRBJ2-1	TGTGCCAGCAGCCAAGGGTTCGCGGGATCCTACAATGAGCAGTTCTTC	CASSQGFAGSYNEQFF
-	TRBV20-1	-	TRBJ2-3	TGCAGTGCTAGAGATCAGACCCACACAGATACGCAGTATTTT	CSARDQTHTDTQYF